The entry that follows covers one TCR beta chain sequence. The antigen is unknown. The sample is drawn from a study of early T cells in non-severe SARS-CoV-2 infection. Turning to the study itself: Unpaired chains resulted from sequencing bulk RNA of unsorted whole blood.

Unique molecular identifiers were attached to individual cDNA molecules. TCRdb itself ran the 5' RACE reads through MiXCR, one entry per CDR3 protein. This sample carries roughly 90,000 distinct CDR3 sequences, roughly 14% of them seen once, and the ten largest clones take 0.58%. Germline V CDR1 and CDR2: DFQATT, SNEGSKA (reference sequence). The CDR3 covers 13 residues. J gave up 4 bases and V 3 bases, and 3 bases lay outside the gene matches. Study-level points and caveats: CD4 and private specificities were missed by VDJdb matching, which favored anti-spike CD8 responses.

V and J are TRBV20-1 and TRBJ2-7, with 10 positions matching TRBD2. Sequencing used whole blood. The sequence was obtained from an adult who was a healthcare worker with PCR-confirmed SARS-CoV-2 infection or an uninfected control (not recorded which). The CDR3, as DNA: TGCAGTGCTAGCACTAGCGGGGATTACGAGCAGTACGTC. Protein product: CSASTSGDYEQYV.